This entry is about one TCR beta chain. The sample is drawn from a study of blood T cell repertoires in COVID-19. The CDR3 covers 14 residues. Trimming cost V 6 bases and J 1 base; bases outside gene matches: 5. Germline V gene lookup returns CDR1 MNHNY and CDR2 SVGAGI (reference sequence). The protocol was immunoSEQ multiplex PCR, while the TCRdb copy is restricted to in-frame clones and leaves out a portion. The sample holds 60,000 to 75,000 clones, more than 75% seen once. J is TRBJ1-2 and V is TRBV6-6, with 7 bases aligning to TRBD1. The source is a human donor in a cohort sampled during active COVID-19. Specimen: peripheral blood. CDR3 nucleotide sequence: TGTGCCAGCAGCAAAGGGACAGTTAACTATGGCTACACCTTC. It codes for CASSKGTVNYGYTF.